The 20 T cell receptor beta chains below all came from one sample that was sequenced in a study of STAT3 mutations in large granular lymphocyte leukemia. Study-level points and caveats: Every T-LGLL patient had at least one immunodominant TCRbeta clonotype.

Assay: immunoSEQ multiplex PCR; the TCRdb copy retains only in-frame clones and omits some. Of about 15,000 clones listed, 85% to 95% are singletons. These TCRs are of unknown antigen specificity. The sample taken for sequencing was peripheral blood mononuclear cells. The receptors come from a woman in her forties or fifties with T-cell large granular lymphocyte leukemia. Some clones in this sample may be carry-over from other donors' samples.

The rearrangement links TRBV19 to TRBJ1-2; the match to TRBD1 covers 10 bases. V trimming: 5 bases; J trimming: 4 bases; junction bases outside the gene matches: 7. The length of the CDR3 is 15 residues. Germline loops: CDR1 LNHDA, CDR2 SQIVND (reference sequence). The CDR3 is CASSATGGAGYGYTF. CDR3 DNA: TGTGCCAGTAGTGCGACAGGGGGCGCCGGCTATGGCTACACCTTC.

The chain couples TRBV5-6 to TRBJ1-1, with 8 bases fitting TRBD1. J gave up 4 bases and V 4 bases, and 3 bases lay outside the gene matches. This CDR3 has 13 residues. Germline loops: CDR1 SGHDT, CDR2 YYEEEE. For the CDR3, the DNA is TGTGCCAGCAGCAGGACAGGGAGCACTGAAGCTTTCTTT. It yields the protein CASSRTGSTEAFF.

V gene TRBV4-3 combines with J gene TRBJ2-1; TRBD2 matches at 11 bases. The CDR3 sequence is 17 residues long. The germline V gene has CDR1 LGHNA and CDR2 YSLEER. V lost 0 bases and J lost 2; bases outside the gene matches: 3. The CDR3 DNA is TGCGCCAGCAGCCAAGATCTAGCGGGAGGAACCTACAATGAGCAGTTCTTC. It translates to CASSQDLAGGTYNEQFF.

CDR3 protein: CASSLTGSDNQPQHF. The CDR3 nucleotides are TGCGCCAGCAGCTTGACAGGGTCGGATAATCAGCCCCAGCATTTT. V usage is TRBV5-1 and J usage is TRBJ1-5, with a tentative D call TRBD1 (6 bases). This CDR3 region has 15 residues. With 1 base removed from V and 4 bases from J, the gap between germline ends came to 12 bases. Germline V gene data show CDR1 as SGHRS and CDR2 as YFSETQ.

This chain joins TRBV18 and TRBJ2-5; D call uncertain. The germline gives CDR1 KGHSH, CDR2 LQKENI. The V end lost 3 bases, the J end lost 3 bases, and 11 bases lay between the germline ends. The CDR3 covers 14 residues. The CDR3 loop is CASSPRSAKETQYF. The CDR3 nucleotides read TGTGCCAGCTCACCCAGGAGCGCCAAAGAGACCCAGTACTTC. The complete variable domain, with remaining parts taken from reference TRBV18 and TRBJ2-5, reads NAGVMQNPRHLVRRRGQEARLRCSPMKGHSHVYWYRQLPEEGLKFMVYLQKENIIDESGMPKERFSAEFPKEGPSILRIQQVVRGDSAAYFCASSPRSAKETQYFGPGTRLLVL.

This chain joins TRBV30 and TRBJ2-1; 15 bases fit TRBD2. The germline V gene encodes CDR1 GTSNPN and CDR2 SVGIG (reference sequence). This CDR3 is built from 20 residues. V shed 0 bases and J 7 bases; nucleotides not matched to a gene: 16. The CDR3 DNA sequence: TGTGCCTGGAGTGTATCGAGGTATAGGACTAGCGGGAGGGCCATGAATGAGCAGTTCTTC. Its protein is CAWSVSRYRTSGRAMNEQFF.

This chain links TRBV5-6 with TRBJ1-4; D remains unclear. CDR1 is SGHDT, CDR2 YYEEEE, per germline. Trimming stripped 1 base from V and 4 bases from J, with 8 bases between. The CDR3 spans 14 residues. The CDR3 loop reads CASSLTLINEKLFF. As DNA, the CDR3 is TGTGCCAGCAGCTTGACACTGATTAATGAAAAACTGTTTTTT.

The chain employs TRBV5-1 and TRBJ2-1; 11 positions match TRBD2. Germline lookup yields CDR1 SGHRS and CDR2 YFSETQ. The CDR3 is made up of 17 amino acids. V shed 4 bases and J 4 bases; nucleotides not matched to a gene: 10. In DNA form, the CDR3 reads TGCGCCAGCAGCCCGAGACCGACTAGCGGGGTTTACAATGAGCAGTTCTTC. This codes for CASSPRPTSGVYNEQFF.

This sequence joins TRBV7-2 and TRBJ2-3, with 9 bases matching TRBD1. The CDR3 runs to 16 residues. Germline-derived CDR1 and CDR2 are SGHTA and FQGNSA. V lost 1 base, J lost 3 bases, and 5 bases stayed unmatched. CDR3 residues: CASSLVGTGRTDTQYF. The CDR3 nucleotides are TGTGCCAGCAGCTTAGTAGGGACAGGGAGGACAGATACGCAGTATTTT.

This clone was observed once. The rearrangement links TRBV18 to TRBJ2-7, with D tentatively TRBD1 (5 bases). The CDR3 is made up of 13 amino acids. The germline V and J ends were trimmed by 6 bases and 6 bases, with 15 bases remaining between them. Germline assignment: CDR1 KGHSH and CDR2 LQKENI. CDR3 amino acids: CASSAGNLVEQYF. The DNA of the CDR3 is TGTGCCAGCTCGGCAGGGAACTTGGTCGAGCAGTACTTC.

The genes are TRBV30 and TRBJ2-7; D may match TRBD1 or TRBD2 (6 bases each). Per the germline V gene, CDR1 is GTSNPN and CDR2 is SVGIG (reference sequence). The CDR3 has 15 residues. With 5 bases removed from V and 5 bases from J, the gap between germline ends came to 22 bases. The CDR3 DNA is TGTGCCTGGGGGGGCCCCGGGGGACGGGTCGACGAGCAGTACTTC. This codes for CAWGGPGGRVDEQYF. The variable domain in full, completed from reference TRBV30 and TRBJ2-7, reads SQTIHQWPATLVQPVGSPLSLECTVEGTSNPNLYWYRQAAGRGLQLLFYSVGIGQISSEVPQNLSASRPQDRQFILSSKKLLLSDSGFYLCAWGGPGGRVDEQYFGPGTRLTVT.

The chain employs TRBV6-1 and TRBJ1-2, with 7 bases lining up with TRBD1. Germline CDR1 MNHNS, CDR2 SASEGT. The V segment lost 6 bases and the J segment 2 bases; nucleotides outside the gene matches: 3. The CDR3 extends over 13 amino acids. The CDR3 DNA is TGTGCCAGCAGCCAGACAGGGAACTATGGCTACACCTTC. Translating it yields CASSQTGNYGYTF.

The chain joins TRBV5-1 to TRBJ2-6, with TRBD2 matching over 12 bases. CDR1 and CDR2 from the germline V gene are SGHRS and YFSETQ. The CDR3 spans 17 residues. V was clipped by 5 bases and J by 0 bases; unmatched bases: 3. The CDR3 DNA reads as TGCGCCAGCAGAAAGGGACTAGCGGGCTCTGGGGCCAACGTCCTGACTTTC. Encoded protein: CASRKGLAGSGANVLTF.

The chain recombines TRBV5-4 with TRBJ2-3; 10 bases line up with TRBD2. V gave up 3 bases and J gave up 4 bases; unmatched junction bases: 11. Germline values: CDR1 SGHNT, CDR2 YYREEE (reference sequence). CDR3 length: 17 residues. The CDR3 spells CASSSLSSGRRADTQYF. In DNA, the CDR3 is TGTGCCAGCAGCTCGTTGAGTAGCGGGAGGAGGGCAGATACGCAGTATTTT.

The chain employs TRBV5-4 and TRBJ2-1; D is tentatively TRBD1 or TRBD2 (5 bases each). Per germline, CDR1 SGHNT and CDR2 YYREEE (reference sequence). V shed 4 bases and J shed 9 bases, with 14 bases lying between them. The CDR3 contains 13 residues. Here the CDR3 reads CASSRDGPGEQFF. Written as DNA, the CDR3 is TGTGCCAGCAGCCGGGACGGCCCGGGTGAGCAGTTCTTC.

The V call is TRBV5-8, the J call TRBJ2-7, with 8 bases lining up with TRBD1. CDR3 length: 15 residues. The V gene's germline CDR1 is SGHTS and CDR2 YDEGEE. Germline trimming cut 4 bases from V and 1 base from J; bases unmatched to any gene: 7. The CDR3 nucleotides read TGTGCCAGCAGCCGGGACGGACAGGGATCCTACGAGCAGTACTTC. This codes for CASSRDGQGSYEQYF. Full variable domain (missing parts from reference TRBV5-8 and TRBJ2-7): EAGVTQSPTHLIKTRGQQATLRCSPISGHTSVYWYQQALGLGLQFLLWYDEGEERNRGNFPPRFSGRQFPNYSSELNVNALELEDSALYLCASSRDGQGSYEQYFGPGTRLTVT.

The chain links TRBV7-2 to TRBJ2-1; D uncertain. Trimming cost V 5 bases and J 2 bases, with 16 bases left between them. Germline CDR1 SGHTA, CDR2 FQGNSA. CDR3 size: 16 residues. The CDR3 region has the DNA TGTGCCAGCAGCCCAAGAATAGCCGGACCCTACAATGAGCAGTTCTTC. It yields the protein CASSPRIAGPYNEQFF.

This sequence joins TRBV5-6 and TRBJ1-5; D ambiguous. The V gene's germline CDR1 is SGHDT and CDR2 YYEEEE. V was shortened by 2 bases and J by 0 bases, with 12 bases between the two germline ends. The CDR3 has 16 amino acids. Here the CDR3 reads CASSFYSDNSNQPQHF. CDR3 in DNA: TGTGCCAGCAGCTTTTACAGCGATAATAGCAATCAGCCCCAGCATTTT.

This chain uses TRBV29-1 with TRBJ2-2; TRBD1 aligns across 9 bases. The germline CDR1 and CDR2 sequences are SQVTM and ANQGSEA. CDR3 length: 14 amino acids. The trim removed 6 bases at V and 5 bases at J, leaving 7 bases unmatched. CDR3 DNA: TGCAGCGTGGCTGACAGGGGGGGGACCGGGGAGCTGTTTTTT. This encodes CSVADRGGTGELFF.

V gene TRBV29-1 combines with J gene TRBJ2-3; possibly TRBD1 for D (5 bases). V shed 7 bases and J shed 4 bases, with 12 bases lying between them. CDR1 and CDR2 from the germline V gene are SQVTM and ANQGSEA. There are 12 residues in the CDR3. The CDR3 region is CSAGYIADTQYF. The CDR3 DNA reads TGCAGCGCAGGGTATATCGCAGATACGCAGTATTTT.